A selection of T cell receptor beta chains follows, all from one sample in a study of cytomegalovirus exposure and HLA in healthy donors. Assay used: immunoSEQ multiplex PCR; TCRdb lists only in-frame clones, some missing. The sample has 130,000 or so clones; more than 75% are singletons. Sequencing used PBMCs. These receptors came from a man between 18 and 35 years old in good health and CMV-seropositive. Each CDR3 is given with its conserved first and last residue. A D gene is named only where the DNA matches it firmly. Only some rows state a clone size, as once, few, many or a class for expanded clones.

CAWSVVAGEQYF NA NA TRBV30
CASSEGPGGRETQYF NA TRBD2 TRBV2
CSALFGHEQYF NA NA TRBV20-1
CASSIHSGQSFYTEAFF NA TRBD1 TRBV19
CASSLGSHSTDTQYF NA NA TRBV11-3
CASSLLAALAKNIQYF NA TRBD2 TRBV4-1
CASTTPGAGTGELFF few NA TRBV5-8
CASRPKEATNEKLFF NA NA TRBV6-1
CASSRAGYQPQHF NA NA TRBV2
CASSPGTVNTEAFF NA TRBD1 TRBV5-4
CASSAPTVIDEQYF few NA TRBV6-1
CASSQGGLASGANVLTF medium-sized NA TRBV7-9
CASGPRLYEQYF NA NA TRBV28
CASSQEVNSGYTVIYEQYF few NA TRBV4-1
CALRALLGGEAFF NA NA TRBV7-6
CASSLSGRARETQYF NA TRBD2 TRBV11-3
CASSMAGGGNQPQHF once TRBD1 TRBV19
CASSLSPYRGPRGGTEAFF NA TRBD1 TRBV7-8
CASTEWAVVDYTF NA NA TRBV13
CASSTGVQGYTF once NA TRBV6-5
CASSTPGLAGLMSSYNEQFF NA TRBD2 TRBV19
CASSLTGSGLGGANVLTF few NA TRBV11-2
CASSPDRGGGPQHF NA TRBD1 TRBV6-5
CASSLLRGNTEAFF few NA TRBV5-1
CASSYSWRQGVPEAFF NA TRBD1 TRBV6-5
CASSLYRVGYGYTF NA NA TRBV5-6
CASSLGLISSYNEQFF NA NA TRBV7-3
CASSQDHRGKPSSTKYF once TRBD1 TRBV4-1
CASSSPSYRGRDEQFF NA TRBD1 TRBV27
CASSSRGGAGFGEKLFF NA TRBD1 TRBV19
CASSPDRQNTGELFF NA NA TRBV7-6
CASSYSRGGTAEAFF NA NA TRBV6-5
CASSLGADRHGLAGTDTQYF once TRBD2 TRBV7-6
CASSIAGSLDEQYF few TRBD2 TRBV6-6
CASSPGQGSNQPQHF NA TRBD1 TRBV28
CASSPVGGFNYGYTF NA NA TRBV4-1
CASRPGQGYGYTF NA TRBD1 TRBV27
CASSNFVAGLDEQFF NA TRBD2 TRBV19
CASSTTGGAQPQHF NA TRBD1 TRBV19
CSVGSGTGMYEQYF NA TRBD1 TRBV29-1
CASSLYPGQNQPQHF once TRBD1 TRBV28
CASSPRDRADYGYTF few TRBD1 TRBV18